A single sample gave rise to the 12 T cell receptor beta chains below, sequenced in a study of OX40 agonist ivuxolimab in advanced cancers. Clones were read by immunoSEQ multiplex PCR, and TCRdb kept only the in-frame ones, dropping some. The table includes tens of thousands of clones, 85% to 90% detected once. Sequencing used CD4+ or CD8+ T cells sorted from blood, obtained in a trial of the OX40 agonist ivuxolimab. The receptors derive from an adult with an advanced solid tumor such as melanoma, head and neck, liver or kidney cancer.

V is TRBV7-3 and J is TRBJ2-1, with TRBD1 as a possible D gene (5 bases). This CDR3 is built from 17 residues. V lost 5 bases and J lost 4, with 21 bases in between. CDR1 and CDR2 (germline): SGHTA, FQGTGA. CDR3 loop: CASSASLSRGGYNEQFF. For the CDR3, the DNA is TGTGCCAGCAGCGCGAGCCTTTCTAGGGGCGGATACAATGAGCAGTTCTTC.

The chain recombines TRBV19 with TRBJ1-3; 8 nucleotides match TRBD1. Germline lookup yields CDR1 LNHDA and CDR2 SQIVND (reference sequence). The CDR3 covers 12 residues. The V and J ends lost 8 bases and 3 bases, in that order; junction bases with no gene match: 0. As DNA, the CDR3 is TGTGCCAGTGGGACAGGTGGAAACACCATATATTTT. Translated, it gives CASGTGGNTIYF.

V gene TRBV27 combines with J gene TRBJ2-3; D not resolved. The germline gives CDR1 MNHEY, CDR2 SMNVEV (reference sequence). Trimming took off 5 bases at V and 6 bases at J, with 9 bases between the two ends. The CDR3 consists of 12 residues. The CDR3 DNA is TGTGCCAGCAGTCACCGACTGGATACGCAGTATTTT. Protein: CASSHRLDTQYF.

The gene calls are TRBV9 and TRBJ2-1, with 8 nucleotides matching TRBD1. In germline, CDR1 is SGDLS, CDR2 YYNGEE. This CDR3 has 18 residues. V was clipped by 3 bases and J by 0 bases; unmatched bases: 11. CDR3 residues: CASSGRDRIQSSYNEQFF. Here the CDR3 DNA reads TGTGCCAGCAGCGGGCGGGACAGGATTCAAAGCTCCTACAATGAGCAGTTCTTC.

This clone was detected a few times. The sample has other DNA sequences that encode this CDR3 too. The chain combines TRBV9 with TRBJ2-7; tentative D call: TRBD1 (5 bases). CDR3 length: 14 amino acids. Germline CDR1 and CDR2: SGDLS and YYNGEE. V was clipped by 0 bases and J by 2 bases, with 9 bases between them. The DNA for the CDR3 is TGTGCCAGCAGCGTAGGGGCAGGGACCTACGAGCAGTACTTC. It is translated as CASSVGAGTYEQYF.

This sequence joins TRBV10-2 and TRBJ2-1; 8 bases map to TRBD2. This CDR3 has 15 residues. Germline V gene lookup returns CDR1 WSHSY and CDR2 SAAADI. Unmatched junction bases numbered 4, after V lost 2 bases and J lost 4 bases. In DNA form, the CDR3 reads TGCGCCAGCAGTGAGGGGCTAGCGGGTTACAATGAGCAGTTCTTC. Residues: CASSEGLAGYNEQFF.

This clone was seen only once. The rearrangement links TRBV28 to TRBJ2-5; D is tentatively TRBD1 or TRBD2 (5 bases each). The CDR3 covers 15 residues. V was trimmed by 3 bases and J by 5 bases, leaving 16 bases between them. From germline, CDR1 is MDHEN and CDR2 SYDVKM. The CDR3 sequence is CASSLRSERGETQYF. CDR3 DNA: TGTGCCAGCAGTTTGAGGTCAGAGAGGGGCGAGACCCAGTACTTC.

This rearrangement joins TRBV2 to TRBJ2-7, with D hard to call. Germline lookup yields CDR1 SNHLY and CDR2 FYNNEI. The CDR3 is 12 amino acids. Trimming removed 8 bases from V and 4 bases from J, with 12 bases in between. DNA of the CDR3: TGTGCCAGCCTCGGTCAGGTGTACGAGCAGTACTTC. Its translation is CASLGQVYEQYF.

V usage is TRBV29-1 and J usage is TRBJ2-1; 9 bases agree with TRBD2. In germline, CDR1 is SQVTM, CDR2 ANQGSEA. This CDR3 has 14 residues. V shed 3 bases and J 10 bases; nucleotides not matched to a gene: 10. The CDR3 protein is CSVEGGRAKREQFF. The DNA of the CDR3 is TGCAGCGTTGAGGGCGGGAGGGCGAAACGAGAGCAGTTCTTC.

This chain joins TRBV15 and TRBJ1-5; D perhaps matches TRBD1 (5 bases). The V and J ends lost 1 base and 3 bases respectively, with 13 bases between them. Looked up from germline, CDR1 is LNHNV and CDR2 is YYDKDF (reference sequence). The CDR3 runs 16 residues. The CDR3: CATSRVGLGVNQPQHF. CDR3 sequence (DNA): TGTGCCACCAGCAGAGTGGGGCTGGGAGTCAATCAGCCCCAGCATTTT.

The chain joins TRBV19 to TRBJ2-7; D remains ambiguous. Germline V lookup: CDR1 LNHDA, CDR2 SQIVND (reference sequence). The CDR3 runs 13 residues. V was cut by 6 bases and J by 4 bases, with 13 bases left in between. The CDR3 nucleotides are TGTGCCAGTAGCCCCGGAGCCGGATACGAGCAGTACTTC. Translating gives CASSPGAGYEQYF.

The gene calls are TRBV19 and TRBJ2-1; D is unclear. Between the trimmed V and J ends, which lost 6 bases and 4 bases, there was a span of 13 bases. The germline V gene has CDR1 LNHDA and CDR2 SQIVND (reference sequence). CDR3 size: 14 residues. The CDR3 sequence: CASRPVDGYNEQFF. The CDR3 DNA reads TGTGCCAGTAGGCCAGTAGACGGATACAATGAGCAGTTCTTC.